The 27 T cell receptor beta chains given below trace back to one sample, sequenced in a study of shared clonotypes between healthy human individuals. Naive CD8 cells were CD45RO-negative, positively selected for CCR7, excluding terminally differentiated effector memory CD45RA+ cells. TCRdb's copy holds only in-frame clones and misses some; the assay was immunoSEQ multiplex PCR. The data show over 2 million clones, approximately 94% seen once. The sample consisted of naive CD8+ T cells sorted from blood. Receptor source: a man aged 18 to 29 in good health.

The CDR3 coding sequence is TGCGCCAGCAGACCCCGACAGCCCGCTGGAGATACGCAGTATTTT. Translation gives CASRPRQPAGDTQYF. The gene calls are TRBV5-1 and TRBJ2-3; possible D gene TRBD1, 5 bases. Germline lookup yields CDR1 SGHRS and CDR2 YFSETQ. V lost 5 bases and J lost 5, with 18 bases in between. The CDR3 is 15 amino acids.

On this clone itself: The sample carries other DNA sequences with the same CDR3. J is TRBJ2-7 and V is TRBV7-9; 7 bases map to TRBD2. The CDR3 is 13 amino acids. After removal of 2 bases from V and 4 bases from J, the junction contained 2 bases not matched to a gene. CDR1 SEHNR and CDR2 FQNEAQ come from the germline V gene (reference sequence). CDR3 loop: CASSLTGGYEQYF. The CDR3 coding sequence is TGTGCCAGCAGCTTAACGGGGGGTTACGAGCAGTACTTC. The full variable domain, its missing parts supplied by reference TRBV7-9 and TRBJ2-7, is DTGVSQNPRHKITKRGQNVTFRCDPISEHNRLYWYRQTLGQGPEFLTYFQNEAQLEKSRLLSDRFSAERPKGSFSTLEIQRTEQGDSAMYLCASSLTGGYEQYFGPGTRLTVT.

The chain carries TRBV13 and TRBJ1-4; 7 bases map to TRBD1. With 0 bases clipped from V and 7 bases from J, the junction kept 2 bases outside the gene matches. Germline assignment: CDR1 PRHDT and CDR2 FYEKMQ (reference sequence). CDR3 length: 14 residues. The CDR3 spells CASSLGTGFEKLFF. Here the CDR3 DNA reads TGTGCCAGCAGCTTAGGGACAGGGTTTGAAAAACTGTTTTTT. Combining the CDR3 with reference TRBV13 and TRBJ1-4 gives the whole variable domain AAGVIQSPRHLIKEKRETATLKCYPIPRHDTVYWYQQGPGQDPQFLISFYEKMQSDKGSIPDRFSAQQFSDYHSELNMSSLELGDSALYFCASSLGTGFEKLFFGSGTQLSVL.

This clone was seen once. The CDR3 coding sequence is TGCGCCAGCAGCTTGGCGGCAGCCCGACATGAGGACGAGCAGTACTTC. Protein: CASSLAAARHEDEQYF. The genes are TRBV5-1 and TRBJ2-7; D unresolved. CDR3 length: 16 amino acids. Trimming pared 0 bases from V and 5 bases from J, leaving 18 bases between. Germline CDR1 SGHRS, CDR2 YFSETQ.

J is TRBJ2-7 and V is TRBV28, with D possibly being TRBD2 (6 bases). V was clipped by 5 bases and J by 0 bases, with 11 bases between them. The CDR3 spans 14 residues. Germline lookup yields CDR1 MDHEN and CDR2 SYDVKM. This CDR3 is CASSRGMSSYEQYF. The CDR3 DNA reads as TGTGCCAGCAGTCGCGGGATGAGCTCCTACGAGCAGTACTTC.

This chain links TRBV7-6 with TRBJ1-6; D unresolved. V dropped 5 bases and J dropped 9 bases, with 11 bases sitting between them. The CDR3 has 13 amino acids. Germline-derived CDR1 and CDR2 are SGHVS and FNYEAQ. For the CDR3, the DNA is TGTGCCAGCAGCGTGGAGGGCGCTTCACCCCTCCACTTT. It yields the protein CASSVEGASPLHF. The variable domain in full, completed from reference TRBV7-6 and TRBJ1-6, reads GAGVSQSPRYKVTKRGQDVALRCDPISGHVSLYWYRQALGQGPEFLTYFNYEAQQDKSGLPNDRFSAERPEGSISTLTIQRTEQRDSAMYRCASSVEGASPLHFGNGTRLTVT.

V gene TRBV7-6 combines with J gene TRBJ2-1, with a tentative D call TRBD2 (5 bases). The V gene's germline CDR1 is SGHVS and CDR2 FNYEAQ. The CDR3 contains 15 residues. V gave up 5 bases and J gave up 0 bases, with 11 bases separating them. CDR3 sequence (DNA): TGTGCCAGCAGCCGAGAGGGTAGCTCCTACAATGAGCAGTTCTTC. It translates to CASSREGSSYNEQFF.

The chain links TRBV7-8 to TRBJ2-7; 7 bases fit TRBD1. Germline values: CDR1 SGHVS, CDR2 FQNEAQ. There are 14 residues in the CDR3. The J segment lost 1 base and the V segment lost 6 bases, leaving 6 bases of the junction unmatched. The CDR3 spells CASSWTGRSYEQYF. As DNA, the CDR3 is TGTGCCAGCAGTTGGACAGGAAGATCCTACGAGCAGTACTTC.

This chain joins TRBV2 and TRBJ1-5; 8 bases agree with TRBD1. There are 15 residues in the CDR3. Trimming cost V 5 bases and J 6 bases; bases outside gene matches: 9. The V gene's germline CDR1 is SNHLY and CDR2 FYNNEI. The CDR3 spells CASSPRTGSSQPQHF. The CDR3 bases are TGTGCCAGCAGTCCAAGGACAGGGTCGAGTCAGCCCCAGCATTTT.

The chain employs TRBV27 and TRBJ2-2, with 7 bases aligning to TRBD2. Losses at the gene ends were 3 bases for V and 4 bases for J; bases not matched to a gene: 5. Germline values: CDR1 MNHEY, CDR2 SMNVEV (reference sequence). The length of the CDR3 is 15 residues. The CDR3: CASSLGGVGTGELFF. The CDR3 nucleotides are TGTGCCAGCAGTTTGGGAGGGGTGGGCACCGGGGAGCTGTTTTTT.

The chain recombines TRBV6-5 with TRBJ2-1; D remains unclear. From germline, CDR1 is MNHEY and CDR2 SVGAGI. V was pared by 6 bases and J by 3 bases, with 15 bases between. The CDR3 has 15 residues. The DNA for the CDR3 is TGTGCCAGCAGCCCAGCGACGGATTTCTACAATGAGCAGTTCTTC. This sequence encodes CASSPATDFYNEQFF.

This chain joins TRBV5-4 and TRBJ2-7; 7 bases map to TRBD1. The V and J ends lost 4 bases and 3 bases, in that order; junction bases with no gene match: 7. The CDR3 consists of 14 residues. Per the germline V gene, CDR1 is SGHNT and CDR2 is YYREEE (reference sequence). The CDR3 is CASSTTGWDYEQYF. As DNA, the CDR3 is TGTGCCAGCAGCACGACAGGGTGGGACTACGAGCAGTACTTC.

J is TRBJ2-1 and V is TRBV6-6; D possibly matches TRBD1 or TRBD2 (7 bases each). CDR1 and CDR2 from the germline V gene are MNHNY and SVGAGI (reference sequence). Between the trimmed V and J ends, which lost 1 base and 5 bases, there was a span of 15 bases. The CDR3 is 16 amino acids. The CDR3 loop is CASSYWGEGADNEQFF. The CDR3 coding sequence is TGTGCCAGCAGTTACTGGGGGGAGGGGGCGGACAATGAGCAGTTCTTC.

V is TRBV2 and J is TRBJ2-2; tentatively, D is TRBD2 (5 bases). The V gene lost 4 bases and the J gene lost 0 bases, with 9 bases spanning the gap. This CDR3 contains 15 residues. Germline CDR1 reads SNHLY; CDR2 reads FYNNEI. The CDR3: CASSVSLANTGELFF. CDR3 nucleotides: TGTGCCAGCAGTGTTTCACTAGCGAACACCGGGGAGCTGTTTTTT.

This clone was counted a single time. The chain is built from TRBV28 and TRBJ2-7; 8 nucleotides align to TRBD1. CDR1 and CDR2 (germline): MDHEN, SYDVKM. The V gene end was trimmed by 5 bases and the J gene end by 5 bases; junction bases not matched to a gene: 5. The CDR3 totals 13 residues. CDR3 in DNA: TGTGCCAGCAGTCTTGACAGGGGCCACGAGCAGTACTTC. Amino acids: CASSLDRGHEQYF.

V gene TRBV9 combines with J gene TRBJ2-3; 8 bases line up with TRBD2. J lost 4 bases, V lost 3 bases, and 7 bases had no gene match. Germline loops: CDR1 SGDLS, CDR2 YYNGEE. The CDR3 totals 15 residues. The CDR3 region has the DNA TGTGCCAGCAGCGGTAGCGGGGCGGACGCAGATACGCAGTATTTT. Protein sequence: CASSGSGADADTQYF.

V gene TRBV9 combines with J gene TRBJ1-1; 8 bases are shared with TRBD1. The V and J ends lost 0 bases and 4 bases, in that order; junction bases with no gene match: 8. The CDR3 length is 16 residues. CDR1 and CDR2 (germline): SGDLS, YYNGEE. CDR3 protein: CASSVGAGGLGTEAFF. The CDR3 bases are TGTGCCAGCAGCGTAGGAGCAGGGGGCTTGGGCACTGAAGCTTTCTTT.

The chain carries TRBV5-1 and TRBJ2-7, with D unclear. Germline assignment: CDR1 SGHRS and CDR2 YFSETQ. Trimming left V 0 bases short and J 0 bases short, with 7 bases between. CDR3 size: 14 residues. The CDR3 DNA reads as TGCGCCAGCAGCTTGGCCGTAAGCTCCTACGAGCAGTACTTC. Its protein product is CASSLAVSSYEQYF. Drawing the rest from reference TRBV5-1 and TRBJ2-7, the complete variable domain is KAGVTQTPRYLIKTRGQQVTLSCSPISGHRSVSWYQQTPGQGLQFLFEYFSETQRNKGNFPGRFSGRQFSNSRSEMNVSTLELGDSALYLCASSLAVSSYEQYFGPGTRLTVT.

The chain links TRBV7-3 to TRBJ1-1; 10 positions agree with TRBD1. The germline V gene has CDR1 SGHTA and CDR2 FQGTGA. The J segment lost 1 base and the V segment lost 3 bases, leaving 2 bases of the junction unmatched. The CDR3 runs 15 residues. In nucleotides, the CDR3 is TGTGCCAGCAGCTTGACAGGGGGCGAGAACACTGAAGCTTTCTTT. It encodes CASSLTGGENTEAFF.

The chain combines TRBV4-3 with TRBJ2-1; TRBD1 aligns across 8 bases. CDR1 is LGHNA and CDR2 is YSLEER in the germline V gene. V dropped 0 bases and J dropped 6; count of bases not matched to a gene: 7. The length of the CDR3 is 16 residues. This CDR3 is CASSQDWTGIANEQFF. The DNA of the CDR3 is TGCGCCAGCAGCCAAGATTGGACAGGGATTGCCAATGAGCAGTTCTTC.

The V call is TRBV21-1, the J call TRBJ2-7. TRBV21-1 is deemed a pseudogene. CDR3 size: 15 residues. The CDR3 protein is CASSKDKGTSYEQYF. CDR3 bases: TGTGCCAGCAGCAAAGACAAGGGAACCTCCTACGAGCAGTACTTC.

The genes are TRBV29-1 and TRBJ1-2, with a weak D call TRBD1 (6 bases). Germline-derived CDR1 and CDR2 are SQVTM and ANQGSEA. The CDR3 sequence is 16 residues long. Between the trimmed V and J ends, which lost 7 bases and 2 bases, there was a span of 23 bases. CDR3 in amino acids: CSAQIVTGQANYGYTF. The CDR3 coding sequence is TGCAGCGCCCAAATAGTAACGGGACAAGCAAACTATGGCTACACCTTC. The full variable domain, with the rest looked up from reference TRBV29-1 and TRBJ1-2, is SAVISQKPSRDICQRGTSLTIQCQVDSQVTMMFWYRQQPGQSLTLIATANQGSEATYESGFVIDKFPISRPNLTFSTLTVSNMSPEDSSIYLCSAQIVTGQANYGYTFGSGTRLTVV.

The CDR3 DNA follows: TGTGCCAGCAGTGATGACCCGTGGGACGAGATCAATGAGCAGTTCTTC. The encoded protein is CASSDDPWDEINEQFF. The V and J genes are TRBV2 and TRBJ2-1; D could derive from TRBD1 or TRBD2 (5 bases each). Between the trimmed V and J ends, which lost 3 bases and 6 bases, there was a span of 18 bases. The CDR3 runs to 16 residues. Germline values: CDR1 SNHLY, CDR2 FYNNEI.

The CDR3 DNA is TGTGCCATTACCGAGTTACGCTCTGGAAACACCATATATTTT. This sequence encodes CAITELRSGNTIYF. This chain connects TRBV7-9 to TRBJ1-3, with D hard to call. The germline V and J ends were trimmed by 10 bases and 0 bases, with 13 bases remaining between them. The V gene's germline CDR1 is SEHNR and CDR2 FQNEAQ (reference sequence). The CDR3 length is 14 residues.

This clone has just a few counts. This chain links TRBV5-4 with TRBJ2-7; no clear D. Germline CDR1 and CDR2: SGHNT and YYREEE (reference sequence). Trimming removed 1 base from V and 0 bases from J, with 8 bases in between. This CDR3 is built from 14 residues. The chain's CDR3 is CASSLYQTSYEQYF. CDR3 nucleotides: TGTGCCAGCAGCTTGTATCAGACCTCCTACGAGCAGTACTTC.

The rearrangement uses TRBV5-4 and TRBJ1-1, with D perhaps matching TRBD1 (6 bases). V lost 9 bases and J lost 3, with 18 bases in between. The germline CDR1 and CDR2 sequences are SGHNT and YYREEE (reference sequence). CDR3 size: 14 residues. CDR3 coding DNA: TGTGCCACGAGGTGGGGGCGTCGGGACACTGAAGCTTTCTTT. It codes for CATRWGRRDTEAFF. The complete variable domain, with remaining parts taken from reference TRBV5-4 and TRBJ1-1, reads ETGVTQSPTHLIKTRGQQVTLRCSSQSGHNTVSWYQQALGQGPQFIFQYYREEENGRGNFPPRFSGLQFPNYSSELNVNALELDDSALYLCATRWGRRDTEAFFGQGTRLTVV.

This chain joins TRBV7-9 and TRBJ2-1, with 7 bases aligning to TRBD1. The V gene end was trimmed by 3 bases and the J gene end by 3 bases; junction bases not matched to a gene: 2. CDR3 length: 14 residues. The germline V gene has CDR1 SEHNR and CDR2 FQNEAQ (reference sequence). The CDR3 protein is CASSFWTGYNEQFF. CDR3 bases: TGTGCCAGCAGCTTTTGGACAGGCTACAATGAGCAGTTCTTC.